The source of this T cell receptor beta chain is a study of T cells in women clearing cervical HPV infection. The wider study: Case blood was drawn a median approximately 160 days after lesion detection. Study outcomes and limitations: Richness differences could reflect unmeasured T-cell content per sample.

With 7 bases removed from V and 2 bases from J, the gap between germline ends came to 10 bases. The CDR3 runs to 13 residues. Per germline, CDR1 SNHLY and CDR2 FYNNEI. Repertoires were generated with immunoSEQ multiplex PCR, while TCRdb's copy carries only in-frame clones and drops some. The specimen's table records around 40,000 clones. Note on this clone: Antigen unknown. The sequence runs out 3 residues before the end of the CDR3; the remainder is reconstructed from the germline J gene.

The sequence was obtained from a woman between 18 and 70 years old with a cervical HPV16 infection that either progressed to CIN3+ or cleared (not recorded which). Sequenced material: blood buffy coat. V gene TRBV2 combines with J gene TRBJ2-3; the D gene is possibly TRBD2 (5 bases). Partial CDR3 DNA: TGTGCCAGCAAGGAGGACTTCACAGATACG. Its translation is CASKEDFTDT. The full CDR3 sequence reads CASKEDFTDTQYF.